This TCR beta chain was recovered during a study of blood T cells in healthy people across ages. Study outcomes and limitations: Observed TCR beta diversity showed a strong correlation with the percentage of naive T cells as measured by flow cytometry. Roughly linear declines in TCR beta diversity per million T cells occurred with age.

With respect to this clonotype: As yet, its antigen is unknown. A single base separates this from a much larger clone, so it may be a read error.

Primed by a sample-barcoded 5' primer and a J-beta primer mix, a second PCR proceeded for roughly 7 to 11 cycles. Through a template-switch adaptor with 12 random nucleotides, each cDNA molecule received a tag. Each sample yielded at least 2.5 million CDR3-containing paired-end reads. TCRdb itself ran the 5' RACE reads through MiXCR, one entry per CDR3 protein. The sample has roughly 680,000 distinct CDR3 sequences; under 65% are singletons. The CDR3 runs 11 residues. The chain joins TRBV12-3 or TRBV12-4 to TRBJ1-1; no reliable D call. What was sequenced was blood. The TCR sequence derives from a woman older than 75 in good health. CDR3 nucleotides: TGTGCCATCAGTTTAGAAGCTGAAGCTTTCTTT. Protein sequence: CAISLEAEAFF.